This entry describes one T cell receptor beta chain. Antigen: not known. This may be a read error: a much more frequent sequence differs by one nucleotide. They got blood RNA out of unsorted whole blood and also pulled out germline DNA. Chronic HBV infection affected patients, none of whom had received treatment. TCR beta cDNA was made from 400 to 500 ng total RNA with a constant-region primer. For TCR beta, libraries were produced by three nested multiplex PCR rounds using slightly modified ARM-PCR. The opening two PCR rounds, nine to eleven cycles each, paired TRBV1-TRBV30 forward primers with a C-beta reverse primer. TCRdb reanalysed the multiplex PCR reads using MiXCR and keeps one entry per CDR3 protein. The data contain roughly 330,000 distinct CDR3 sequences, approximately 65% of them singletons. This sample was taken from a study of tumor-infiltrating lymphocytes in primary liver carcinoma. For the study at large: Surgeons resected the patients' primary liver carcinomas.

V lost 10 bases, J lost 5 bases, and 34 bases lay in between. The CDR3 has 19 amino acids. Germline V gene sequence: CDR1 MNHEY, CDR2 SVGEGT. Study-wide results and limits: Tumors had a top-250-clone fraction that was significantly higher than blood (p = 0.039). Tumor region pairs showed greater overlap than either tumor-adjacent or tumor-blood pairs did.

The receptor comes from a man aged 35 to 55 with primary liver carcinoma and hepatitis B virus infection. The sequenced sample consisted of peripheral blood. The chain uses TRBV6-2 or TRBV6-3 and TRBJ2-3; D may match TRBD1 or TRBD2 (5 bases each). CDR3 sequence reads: CANNLMGRHTGSVVDTQYF. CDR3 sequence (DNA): TGTGCCAACAATCTAATGGGACGACACACGGGTTCGGTCGTAGATACGCAGTATTTT.